This is a list of T cell receptor beta chains from one sample in a study of regulatory T cells in long-lasting Graves disease. TCRdb reanalysed the multiplex PCR reads using MiXCR and keeps one entry per CDR3 protein. Among a few hundred thousand distinct CDR3 sequences, 20% to 25% were seen once, and the ten largest hold 26%. The sequences come from peripheral blood mononuclear cells (PBMCs), collected when the disease was refractory, from a patient treated with antithyroid drugs. The source of these receptors is a female donor with Graves disease. Both conserved end residues are trimmed from each CDR3. Part of the rows lack a size; the others show once, few, many or a class for expanded clones.

TRBJ2-1	few	TRBV2	ASRVSGEGLDEQF
TRBJ1-2	NA	TRBV7-2	ASSSAHGGGQGDYT
TRBJ2-1	many	TRBV6-1	ASRGTSRNEQF
TRBJ1-1	NA	TRBV7-8	ASSLVAGAEAF
TRBJ1-5	few	TRBV20-1	SAKQGTNQPQH
TRBJ2-3	once	TRBV7-2	ASSRGRDYTQY
TRBJ2-2	NA	TRBV9	ASSASGSDTGELF
TRBJ1-5	many	TRBV7-8	ASSLARGTADQPQH
TRBJ1-1	NA	TRBV6-1	ASNSLGGGTEAF
TRBJ2-7	NA	TRBV15	ATSRSGPRAGEQY
TRBJ1-4	NA	TRBV5-1	ASSLRGLYEKLF
TRBJ1-1	many	TRBV11-2	ASSLTTDMNTEAF
TRBJ2-5	many	TRBV28	ASSQTGGDETQY
TRBJ1-3	NA	TRBV3-1	ASSSSRDRVTGNTIY
TRBJ2-7	NA	TRBV6-5	ASSYLAGGSYEQY
TRBJ1-1	many	TRBV6-2/TRBV6-3	ASSYREYTEAF
TRBJ2-7	NA	TRBV5-4	ASSIGQWATYEQY
TRBJ1-2	few	TRBV7-8	ASSLFNRFRVYGYT
TRBJ2-5	few	TRBV19	ASSIGGTSGRAETQY
TRBJ2-7	NA	TRBV27	ASRRDRLLGEQY
TRBJ1-4	NA	TRBV5-1	ASSGGAEEKLF
TRBJ2-7	many	TRBV28	ASSSMGGSFYEQY
TRBJ2-5	many	TRBV3-1	ASSTIAKETQY
TRBJ1-5	NA	TRBV18	ASSQDRWRQPQH
TRBJ2-7	many	TRBV2	ASSPPGKLSYEQY
TRBJ2-1	NA	TRBV2	ASSDSGAVPNEQF
TRBJ2-7	few	TRBV30	AWSLGGEQY
TRBJ1-6	NA	TRBV4-1	ASSHQAPYNSPLH
TRBJ1-1	few	TRBV12-3/TRBV12-4	ASSLAAGWREAF
TRBJ2-7	few	TRBV6-5	ASSYLNTGVSYEQY
TRBJ2-7	NA	TRBV6-1	ASRTGPYEQY
TRBJ1-2	few	TRBV6-1	ASSGGVYNYGYT
TRBJ2-1	NA	TRBV2	ASSDAGTGGYNEQF
TRBJ2-1	few	TRBV7-6	ASSPGGRTNEQF
TRBJ2-7	few	TRBV6-1	ASSENSPYEQY
TRBJ1-2	few	TRBV7-9	ASSSRGDQYGYT
TRBJ1-5	many	TRBV28	ASSLLRLVHSNQPQH
TRBJ2-5	many	TRBV12-3/TRBV12-4	ASTPTRLAHQETQY
TRBJ2-7	NA	TRBV13	ASSLSLESSYEQY
TRBJ2-5	many	TRBV3-1	ASSQGPGEQETQY
TRBJ2-1	few	TRBV7-9	ASRPSVGNEQF
TRBJ2-7	NA	TRBV28	ASSQATGTGFYEQY
TRBJ2-4	NA	TRBV7-2	ASSPGQKNIQY
TRBJ1-6	many	TRBV19	ASSTGAAGRSPLH
TRBJ2-7	many	TRBV2	ASTETGTVYEQY
TRBJ1-5	few	TRBV28	ASSSYRGGSSNQPQH
TRBJ1-2	once	TRBV29-1	SVNRQGYGYT
TRBJ1-2	many	TRBV30	AWSQLQYGYT
TRBJ2-7	many	TRBV10-3	AISVDRVPYEQY
TRBJ2-7	NA	TRBV30	AWSSGNHEQY
TRBJ2-5	NA	TRBV9	ASSVEGGTQETQY
TRBJ2-7	few	TRBV7-2	ASSQGTAVGYEQY
TRBJ1-4	NA	TRBV9	ASSGKGGGGEKLF